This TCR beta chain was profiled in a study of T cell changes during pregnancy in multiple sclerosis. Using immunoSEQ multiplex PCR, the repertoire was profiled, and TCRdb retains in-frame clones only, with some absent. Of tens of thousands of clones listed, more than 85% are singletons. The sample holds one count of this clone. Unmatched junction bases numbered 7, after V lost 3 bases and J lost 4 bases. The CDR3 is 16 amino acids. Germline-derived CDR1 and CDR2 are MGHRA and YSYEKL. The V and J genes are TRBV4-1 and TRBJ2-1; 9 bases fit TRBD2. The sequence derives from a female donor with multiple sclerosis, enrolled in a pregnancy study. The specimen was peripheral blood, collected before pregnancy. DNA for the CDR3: TGCGCCAGCAGCCAGGTACTAGCGGGCCGATACAATGAGCAGTTCTTC. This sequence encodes CASSQVLAGRYNEQFF.